The present T cell receptor (beta chain) was sequenced within a study of regulatory T cells. For this clone: The antigen is unknown.

Study-level points and caveats: Regulatory T cells showed the strongest V-J pair restriction and V/J gene skewing among patient repertoires. Control CD8+ cells showed a nonsignificant trend toward higher Shannon entropy than patient CD8+ cells.

V was trimmed by 2 bases and J by 0 bases, leaving 8 bases between them. CDR3 length equals 15 residues. Germline V CDR1 and CDR2: SGHRS, YFSETQ. Primers: 52 TRBV forward and 13 TRBJ reverse. Some clones are missing from TCRdb's copy, which holds only in-frame ones; the method was immunoSEQ multiplex PCR. Of about 18,000 clones listed, roughly 90% are singletons. This chain connects TRBV5-1 to TRBJ1-4; D ambiguous. Sequenced material: CD8+ T cells sorted from blood. This TCR was recovered from a person under 30 with CD3G deficiency. The CDR3: CASSFFSATNEKLFF. CDR3 sequence (DNA): TGCGCCAGCAGCTTTTTTTCCGCAACTAATGAAAAACTGTTTTTT.